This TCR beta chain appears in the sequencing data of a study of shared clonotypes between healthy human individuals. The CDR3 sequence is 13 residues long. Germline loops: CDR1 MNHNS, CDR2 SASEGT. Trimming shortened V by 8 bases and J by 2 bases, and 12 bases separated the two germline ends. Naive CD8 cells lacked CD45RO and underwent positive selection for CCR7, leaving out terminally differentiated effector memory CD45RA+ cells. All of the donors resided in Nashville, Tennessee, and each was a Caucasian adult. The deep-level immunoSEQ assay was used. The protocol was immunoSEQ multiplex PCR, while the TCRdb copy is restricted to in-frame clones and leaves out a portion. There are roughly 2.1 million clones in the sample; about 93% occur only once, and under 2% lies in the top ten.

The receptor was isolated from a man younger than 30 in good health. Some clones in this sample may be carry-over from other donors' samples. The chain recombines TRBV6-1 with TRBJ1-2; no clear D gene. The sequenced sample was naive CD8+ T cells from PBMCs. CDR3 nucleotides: TGTGCCAGCCCAGAGCTTTCAAACTATGGCTACACCTTC. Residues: CASPELSNYGYTF.